Listed here is a single T cell receptor beta chain. The record originates from a study of blood T cell repertoires in COVID-19. Clones were read by immunoSEQ multiplex PCR, and TCRdb kept only the in-frame ones, dropping some. The sample comprises about 47,000 clones, approximately 88% of which are singletons, and 3% to 3.5% rests with the top ten. CDR3 length equals 15 residues. Germline CDR1 reads MNHEY; CDR2 reads SVGAGI. V shed 7 bases and J shed 2 bases, with 15 bases lying between them. The sequenced sample consisted of peripheral blood. This sequence originates from a man aged 50-59 years with active COVID-19. The J gene is TRBJ1-5, the V gene TRBV6-5, with D possibly TRBD1 on 5 matching bases. The CDR3 bases are TGTGCCAGCATGGGGGAGGGGAGTGGCAATCAGCCCCAGCATTTT. It codes for CASMGEGSGNQPQHF.